This TCR beta chain came from a study of blood T cell repertoires in COVID-19. About the research overall: T cells, B-cell-depleted T cells, or PBMCs supplied cDNA or gDNA.

The CDR3 has 16 amino acids. Per the germline V gene, CDR1 is SGHTA and CDR2 is FQGNSA. The ends were cut back, 1 base at V and 0 bases at J, with 10 bases in the middle. In the study's own analysis: Estimated nucleated cell counts came from reference gene primer amplification. The data were produced by immunoSEQ multiplex PCR, yet TCRdb's version contains in-frame clones alone and is incomplete. The DNA was the basis for D and trimming; V, J and clone size are from that table. The table lists approximately 200,000 clones, roughly 85% of them singletons. Clinical history reported by participants formed the basis on which cohorts were assigned. Resolution of symptoms, clearance, or two negative PCRs was present in recovered Cohort 3 donors.

Sequences were obtained from PBMCs or T cells enriched from blood (not recorded which). The clonotype comes from a man aged 35 to 55 who had recovered from COVID-19. This chain connects TRBV7-2 to TRBJ1-5; TRBD1 might be the D (5 bases). The DNA of the CDR3 is TGTGCCAGCAGCTTAGTACCGGGGGGTAGCAATCAGCCCCAGCATTTT. Its translation: CASSLVPGGSNQPQHF.